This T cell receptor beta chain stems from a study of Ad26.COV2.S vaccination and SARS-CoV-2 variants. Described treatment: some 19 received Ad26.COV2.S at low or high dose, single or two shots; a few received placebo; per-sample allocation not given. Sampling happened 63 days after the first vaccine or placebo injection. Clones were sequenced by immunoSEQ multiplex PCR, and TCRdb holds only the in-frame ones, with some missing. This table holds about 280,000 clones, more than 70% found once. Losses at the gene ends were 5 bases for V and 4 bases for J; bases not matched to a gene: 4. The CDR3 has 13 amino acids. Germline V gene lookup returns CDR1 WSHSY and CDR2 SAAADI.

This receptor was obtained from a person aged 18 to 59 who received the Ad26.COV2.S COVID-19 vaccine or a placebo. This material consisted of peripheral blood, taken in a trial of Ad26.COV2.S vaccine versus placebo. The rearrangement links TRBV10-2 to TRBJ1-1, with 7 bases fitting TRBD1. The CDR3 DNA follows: TGCGCCAGCAGTTTACAGGGGAGCACTGAAGCTTTCTTT. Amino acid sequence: CASSLQGSTEAFF.